This entry features one T cell receptor beta chain sequence. As yet, its antigen is unknown. Terminally differentiated effector memory CD45RA+ cells were excluded from the naive CD8 cells, which were CD45RO-negative and positively selected for CCR7. These data come from a study of shared clonotypes between healthy human individuals. General study results and limits: Naive CD4 clonotypes were shared across several donors at roughly 5%. Few donors limited the genetic and exposure-history diversity represented.

V lost 0 bases, J lost 10 bases, and 9 bases stayed unmatched. CDR1 and CDR2 (germline): SGDLS, YYNGEE. This CDR3 is 16 amino acids long. Each PCR replicate from the sorted subsets contained roughly 210 ng DNA, which is roughly 33,000 T cell genomes. Some clones are missing from TCRdb's copy, which holds only in-frame ones; the method was immunoSEQ multiplex PCR. The sample records about 1,800,000 clones, about 95% being singletons. Sample: naive CD8+ T cells sorted from blood. The rearrangement links TRBV9 to TRBJ2-1; 11 bases map to TRBD2. The receptor was isolated from a man in his late teens or twenties in good health. The CDR3 loop is CASSVAPTSGSYEQFF. CDR3 DNA sequence: TGTGCCAGCAGCGTAGCTCCTACTAGCGGGAGTTACGAGCAGTTCTTC.